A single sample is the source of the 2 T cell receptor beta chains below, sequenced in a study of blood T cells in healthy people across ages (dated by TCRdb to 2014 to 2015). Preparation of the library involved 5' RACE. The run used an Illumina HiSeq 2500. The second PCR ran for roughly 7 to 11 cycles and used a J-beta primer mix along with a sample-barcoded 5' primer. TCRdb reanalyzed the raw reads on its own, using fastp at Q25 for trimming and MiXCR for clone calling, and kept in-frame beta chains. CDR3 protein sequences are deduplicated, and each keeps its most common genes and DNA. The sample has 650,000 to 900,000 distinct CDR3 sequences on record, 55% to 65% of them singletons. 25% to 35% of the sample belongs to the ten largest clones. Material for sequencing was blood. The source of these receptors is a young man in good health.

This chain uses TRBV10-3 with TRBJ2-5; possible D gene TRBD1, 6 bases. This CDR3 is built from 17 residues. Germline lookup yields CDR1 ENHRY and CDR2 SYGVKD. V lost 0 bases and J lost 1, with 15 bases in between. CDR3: CAISESGGRNLQETQYF. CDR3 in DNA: TGTGCCATCAGTGAGTCTGGGGGCCGTAACCTCCAAGAGACCCAGTACTTC.

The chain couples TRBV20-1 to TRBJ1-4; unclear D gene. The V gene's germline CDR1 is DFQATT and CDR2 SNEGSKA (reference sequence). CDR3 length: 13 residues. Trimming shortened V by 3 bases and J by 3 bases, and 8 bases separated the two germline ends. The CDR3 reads CSASLQSNEKLFF. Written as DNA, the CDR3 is TGCAGTGCTAGTCTCCAGTCTAATGAAAAACTGTTTTTT.